This TCR beta chain comes out of a study of T cell responses to AZD1222 COVID-19 vaccine (dated by TCRdb to about 2021). Regarding the research as a whole: A total of 230 to 250 trial participants underwent TCR sequencing, of whom about 210 had received two doses of AZD1222 and about 25 had received two doses of the MenACWY control vaccine. Enrollment into the trials was organized by age into subgroups of 18-55, 56-69 and 70-plus years, and those subgroups contained roughly 150, 30 and 60 TCR-sequenced participants, respectively.

The time point label for this specimen denotes: baseline before first vaccination. Read against the paper, the sample's treatment or condition label means: meningococcal conjugate vaccine given as trial control. Samples from vaccinated people were obtained from the UK trials COV001 and COV002, which included a single-blind randomized controlled phase 2/3 trial of AZD1222 (ChAdOx1 nCoV-19) in healthy adults. Trial participant PBMC samples were collected at day 0 and day 28 after the second dose for TCRbeta chain sequencing. Worth noting for this clone: Its antigen specificity is not known. There are no base qualities to consult, and no much larger clone falls within one base.

The investigation overall reported the following: The whole spike protein was spanned by vaccine-associated CD4 TCRs, and dominant responses were seen in regions 160-218 and 743-854. Epitopes outside the regions mutated in the B.1.351 and B.1.1.7 variants were reportedly recognized by nearly half of the unique spike-specific TCRs. In the small 56-69-year group, the increase in depth fell short of significance, most likely because of low power. Conclusions about previously exposed vaccinees are limited because only five to seven AZD1222 recipients were SARS-CoV-2 seropositive at baseline. No day 14 peak-response samples were available, so repertoires were characterized only after the peak T cell response. After two AZD1222 doses, spike-specific TCR breadth and depth were significantly higher than at day 0 and than in MenACWY recipients. Participants were mostly white British and included more females than males, and it was suggested by the authors that clonal diversity may have been underestimated.

The CDR3 regions of human TCRbeta chains were analyzed by immunosequencing. The published analysis was carried out like this. TCRs in the repertoires were compared against a reference library of SARS-CoV-2-specific TCRs that had been generated with the MIRA antigen-specificity platform. Breadth was defined as the fraction of unique TCRs that were SARS-CoV-2-associated. Depth was defined as the fraction of total T cells that were SARS-CoV-2-associated. Using the MIRA data, each spike-specific TCR was mapped to the spike region that the TCR reacts to and placed in a CD4 or CD8 class. Log10-transformed breadth and depth values were compared by one-way ANOVA with Sidak's multiple comparisons tests. TCRdb limited this immuneACCESS table to in-frame rearrangements with V and J called. A share of clones is missing; checked studies link under half to unresolved V genes, and the rest is unexplained. The DNA gave D and trimming, while V, J and clone size come from that table. The sample table holds 90,000 to 110,000 clones, of which 88% were seen once. Clones ranked in the top ten supply around 13% of the sample.

From cysteine to phenylalanine, the CDR3 is 13 amino acids long. Just CDR3 DNA is preserved here, 39 bases in frame from base 1. V is pared back by 2 bases and J by 7 bases, with 13 bases lying between the germline termini. The germline V gene supplies CDR1 SGDLS and CDR2 YYNGEE. The chain is encoded by TRBV9 joined to TRBJ2-7; a tentative D call is TRBD2 (5 bases match). The sample in question was peripheral blood, obtained on day 0 of MenACWY control vaccination. The sequence came from an adult in good health. The DNA sequence is given as TGTGCCAGCAGCGTCGATGATACGGGAGAGCAGTACTTC. Its amino acids are CASSVDDTGEQYF.